This entry features one T cell receptor (beta chain) sequence. Its specificity is not known. This CDR3 spans 15 amino acids. Germline loops: CDR1 GTSNPN, CDR2 SVGIG (reference sequence). Trimming took off 2 bases at V and 1 base at J, with 15 bases between the two ends. The data were obtained in a study of CD8 T cells in Susac syndrome. An input of about 0.5 to 1 ug of RNA was subjected to reverse transcription using random hexamers. MiXCR was run by TCRdb on the immunoSEQ multiplex PCR reads, yielding one entry per CDR3 protein. The sample shows some 220,000 distinct CDR3 sequences, 95% of them seen only once. Study-wide results and limits: Individuals included in the TCR sequencing and HLA analysis were acknowledged by the study to be relatively few in number.

Sequencing used CD4+ T cells from PBMCs. The sequence came from a human donor with multiple sclerosis. The V and J genes are TRBV30 and TRBJ2-7; tentatively, D is TRBD2 (5 bases). For the CDR3, the DNA is TGTGCCTGGAGTCTGGGAGCCCAGAGGTCCTACGAGCAGTACTTC. It codes for CAWSLGAQRSYEQYF.